This TCR beta chain was captured by sequencing in a study of cytomegalovirus exposure and HLA in healthy donors. In the PCR, 60 Vbeta and 13 Jbeta primers were used. Only in-frame clones appear in the TCRdb table, and some are missing; sequencing was by immunoSEQ multiplex PCR. The sample has about 67,000 clones, around 63% seen once; the top ten hold approximately 2.2%. There are 17 residues in the CDR3. Germline CDR1 and CDR2: SNHLY and FYNNEI. The ends lost 1 base at V and 2 bases at J; junction bases unmatched: 3. This clone was seen once. The TCR originated in a woman in her twenties or thirties in good health and CMV-seronegative. This chain uses TRBV2 with TRBJ2-3; 13 bases are a match to TRBD2. The specimen was PBMCs. The CDR3 spells CASSEVGLAGHTDTQYF. For the CDR3, the DNA is TGTGCCAGCAGTGAAGTGGGACTAGCGGGGCACACAGATACGCAGTATTTT.